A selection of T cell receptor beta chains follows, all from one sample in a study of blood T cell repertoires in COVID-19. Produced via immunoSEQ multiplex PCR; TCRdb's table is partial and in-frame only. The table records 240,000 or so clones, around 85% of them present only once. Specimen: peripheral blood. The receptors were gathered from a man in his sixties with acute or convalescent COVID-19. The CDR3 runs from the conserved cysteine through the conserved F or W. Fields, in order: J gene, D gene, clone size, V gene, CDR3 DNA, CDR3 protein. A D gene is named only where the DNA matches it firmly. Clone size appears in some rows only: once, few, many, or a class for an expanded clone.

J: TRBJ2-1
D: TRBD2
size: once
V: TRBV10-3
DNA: TGTGCCATCAGTGAGTCGGCTAGCGGGAATTACAATGAGCAGTTCTTC
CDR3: CAISESASGNYNEQFF

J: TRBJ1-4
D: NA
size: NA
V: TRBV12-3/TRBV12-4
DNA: TGTGCCAGCAGTTTGACAAATAGGGAAAAACTGTTTTTT
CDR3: CASSLTNREKLFF

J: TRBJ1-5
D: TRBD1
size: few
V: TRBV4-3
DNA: TGCGCCAGCAGCCAAGATTCAGGGGGCAGGGGTCAGCCCCAGCATTTT
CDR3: CASSQDSGGRGQPQHF

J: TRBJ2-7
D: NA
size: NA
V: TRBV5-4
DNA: TGTGCCAGCAGCCCAAAGACAGGATACTACGAGCAGTACTTC
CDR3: CASSPKTGYYEQYF

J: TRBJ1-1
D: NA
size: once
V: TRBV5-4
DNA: TGTGCCAGCAGCTTGGTGGGCAGTTTGAACACTGAAGCTTTCTTT
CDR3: CASSLVGSLNTEAFF

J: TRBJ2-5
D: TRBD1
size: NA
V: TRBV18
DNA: TGTGCCAGCTCACGAACAGGGGGCCAAGAGACCCAGTACTTC
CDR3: CASSRTGGQETQYF

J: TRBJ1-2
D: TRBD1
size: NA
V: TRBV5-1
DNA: TGCGCCAGCACGCCGGGACAGACCTATGGCTACACCTTC
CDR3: CASTPGQTYGYTF

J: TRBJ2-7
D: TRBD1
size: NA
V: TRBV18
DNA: TGTGCCAGCTCACCGGACAGGCCCTACTCCTACGAGCAGTACTTC
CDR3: CASSPDRPYSYEQYF

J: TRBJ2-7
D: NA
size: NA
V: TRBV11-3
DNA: TGTGCCAGCAGCCTAGGGCCCCGGGGGGAGCAGTACTTC
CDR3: CASSLGPRGEQYF

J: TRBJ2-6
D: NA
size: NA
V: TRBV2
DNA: TGTGCCAGCAGTGAATCAGAGGGTTATGGGGCCAACGTCCTGACTTTC
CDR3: CASSESEGYGANVLTF

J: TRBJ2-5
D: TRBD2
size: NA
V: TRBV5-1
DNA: TGCGCCAGCAGCTTGGGGCTAGCGGGAGAGACCCAGTACTTC
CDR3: CASSLGLAGETQYF